The sequence of this T cell receptor beta chain was determined in a study of T cell clonotyping in hematopoietic cell transplantation (dated by TCRdb to the early 2020s). In terms of the full investigation: Pretransplant samples from recipients were collected after cytoreduction. In the study, 135 blood samples were gathered from approximately 35 consecutive transplant recipients and their related donors. Recruitment of patients was conducted between 2015 and January 2017, and follow-up was continued until September 2020 or death. Study-wide conclusions, independent of this receptor: Donor and pretransplant recipient Inverse Simpson Index values predicted broader posttransplant TCR repertoire diversity. Just a small fraction of recipient repertoires overlapped with donor repertoires, and more than 95% appeared de novo at the given depth. The sample size was limited, and because cells were not sorted, the contributions of CD4 and CD8 repertoires could not be separated. Recipient TCR diversity fell after transplant, with pathologically expanded clonotypes rising progressively from day 30 to day 180.

The immunoSEQ assay, a bias-controlled multiplex PCR using V- and J-specific primers, was used to amplify TCR beta CDR3 regions from genomic DNA. In a second PCR step, the CDR3 amplicons were tagged with a proprietary barcode plus Illumina adapter sequences. An Illumina MiSeq instrument was used to sequence the CDR3 libraries. The authors processed their data as follows. Export and quality control were handled in immunoSEQ Analyzer 3.0, while downstream analyses relied on R Bioconductor and Immunarch. Repertoire metrics were calculated using only productive rearrangements within the normalized downsampled data set. Clonotypes larger than 5 templates in the normalized cohort were defined as pathologically expanded. Repertoire diversity was measured with the Inverse Simpson Index. The non-normalized data set was used for CMV-specificity analyses so that all clonotypes could be captured. TCRdb obtained this table from immuneACCESS and retained in-frame rearrangements with V and J assigned. These tables miss some clones; where compared with another copy, unresolved V genes account for less than half of the shortfall, and the remainder is unexplained. That table furnishes V, J and clone size, whereas the DNA furnished D and trimming. This sample holds roughly 30,000 clones; under 90% were observed only once. The ten largest account for around 1.8% of the sample.

The time point label for this specimen denotes: recipient sample about 28 days before transplant, after cytoreduction. Recipient blood was collected about 28 days before transplant and at days 30, 100 and 180 after transplant. Nuclei Lysis Solution was used to extract genomic DNA from fresh or cryopreserved unfractionated peripheral blood mononuclear cells. The CDR3 covers 13 residues, taking in both the cysteine and the phenylalanine. The DNA shown is the 39-base CDR3, in frame from base 1. A distance of 11 bases separates the germline ends of V and J, which lose 8 bases and 1 base respectively. The germline V gene provides CDR1 MGHRA and CDR2 YSYEKL. As for this clone: This receptor's antigen is unknown. Nothing much larger sits one base from this clone, and base qualities are not available.

In this chain, TRBV4-1 is recombined with TRBJ1-1, with the D gene too uncertain to name. Sequences were derived from peripheral blood mononuclear cells, sampled before stem cell transplant. The receptor's source is a man aged 35-49 years with acute myeloid leukemia. Some clones in this sample may be carry-over from other donors' samples. CDR3 protein: CASSGVGNTEAFF. The bases are TGCGCCAGCTCCGGGGTTGGGAACACTGAAGCTTTCTTT.